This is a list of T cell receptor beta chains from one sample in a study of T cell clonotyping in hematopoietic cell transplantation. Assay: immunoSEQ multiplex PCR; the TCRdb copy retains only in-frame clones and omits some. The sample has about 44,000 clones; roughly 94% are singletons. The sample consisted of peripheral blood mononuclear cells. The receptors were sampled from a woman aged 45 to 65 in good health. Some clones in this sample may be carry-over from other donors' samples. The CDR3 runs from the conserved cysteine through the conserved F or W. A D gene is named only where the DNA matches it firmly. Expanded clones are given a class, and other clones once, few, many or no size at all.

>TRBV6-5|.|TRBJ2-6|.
CASSYLLGGANVLTF
TGTGCCAGCAGTTATCTACTGGGAGGGGCCAACGTCCTGACTTTC
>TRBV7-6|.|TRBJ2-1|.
CASSSPGLRNEQFF
TGTGCCAGCAGCAGTCCGGGACTCCGAAATGAGCAGTTCTTC
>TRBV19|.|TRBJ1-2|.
CASSDGPAIYGYTF
TGTGCCAGTAGTGACGGACCTGCTATTTATGGCTACACCTTC
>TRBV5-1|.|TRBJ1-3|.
CASSFTGYGNTIYF
TGCGCCAGCAGCTTTACAGGGTACGGAAACACCATATATTTT
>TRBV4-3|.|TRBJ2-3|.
CASSQGEADTQYF
TGCGCCAGCAGCCAAGGGGAAGCAGATACGCAGTATTTT
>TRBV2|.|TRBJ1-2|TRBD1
CASRKGADYGYTF
TGTGCCAGCAGAAAGGGGGCGGACTATGGCTACACCTTC
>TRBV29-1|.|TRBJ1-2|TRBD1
CSVDTDRVGNTF
TGCAGCGTTGATACCGACAGGGTTGGGAATACCTTC
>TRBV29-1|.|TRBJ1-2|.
CSVETGFGYGYTF
TGCAGCGTTGAAACGGGGTTTGGATATGGCTACACCTTC
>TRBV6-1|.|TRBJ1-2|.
CASGGGPGYGYTF
TGTGCCAGCGGGGGGGGGCCTGGCTATGGCTACACCTTC
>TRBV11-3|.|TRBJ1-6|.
CASSLSQDNSPLHF
TGTGCCAGCAGCTTATCGCAGGATAATTCACCCCTCCACTTT
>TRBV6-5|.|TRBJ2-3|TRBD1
CASRETGGDTDTQYF
TGTGCCAGCAGGGAGACAGGGGGGGACACAGATACGCAGTATTTT
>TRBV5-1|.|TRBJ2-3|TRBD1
CASSPGDRRSTDTQYF
TGCGCCAGCAGCCCAGGGGACAGGCGTTCCACAGATACGCAGTATTTT
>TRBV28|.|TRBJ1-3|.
CASSPTGSGNTIYF
TGTGCCAGCAGTCCTACAGGGAGCGGAAACACCATATATTTT
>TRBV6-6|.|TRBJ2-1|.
CASSYRVTGTNEQFF
TGTGCCAGCAGTTATAGGGTAACAGGGACCAATGAGCAGTTCTTC
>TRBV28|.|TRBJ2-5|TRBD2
CASSPREGVETQYF
TGTGCCAGCAGTCCCCGGGAGGGGGTAGAGACCCAGTACTTC
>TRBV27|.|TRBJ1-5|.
CASSLRLNQPQHF
TGTGCCAGCAGTTTAAGACTGAATCAGCCCCAGCATTTT
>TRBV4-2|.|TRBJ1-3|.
CASSQQGYGNTIYF
TGTGCCAGCAGCCAACAGGGGTATGGAAACACCATATATTTT
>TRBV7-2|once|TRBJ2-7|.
CASRTGPGDTGSYEQYF
TGTGCCAGCAGAACCGGCCCCGGGGACACAGGCTCCTACGAGCAGTACTTC
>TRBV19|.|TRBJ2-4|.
CASSPTGGLAKNIQYF
TGTGCCAGTAGCCCGACAGGCGGTCTAGCCAAAAACATTCAGTACTTC
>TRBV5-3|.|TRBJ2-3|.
CARSLRGADTQYF
TGTGCCAGAAGCTTGAGGGGGGCAGATACGCAGTATTTT
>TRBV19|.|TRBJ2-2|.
CASSIRGADANTGELFF
TGTGCCAGTAGTATCAGAGGGGCCGACGCGAACACCGGGGAGCTGTTTTTT
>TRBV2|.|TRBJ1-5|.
CASQQVSNQPQHF
TGTGCCAGTCAACAGGTTAGCAATCAGCCCCAGCATTTT
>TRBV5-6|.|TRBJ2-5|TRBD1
CASSFGTGQETQYF
TGTGCCAGCAGCTTCGGGACAGGCCAAGAGACCCAGTACTTC
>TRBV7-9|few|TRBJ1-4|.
CASSPNEKLFF
TGTGCCAGCAGCCCCAATGAAAAACTGTTTTTT
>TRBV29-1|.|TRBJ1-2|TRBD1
CSGGDRESYGYTF
TGCAGCGGTGGGGACAGGGAGAGCTATGGCTACACCTTC
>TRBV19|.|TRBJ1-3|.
CASSRRQAVLSGNTIYF
TGTGCCAGTAGCCGCAGACAGGCGGTTCTCTCTGGAAACACCATATATTTT
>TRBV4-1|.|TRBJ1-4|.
CASSQEGQGNEKLFF
TGCGCCAGCAGCCAAGAGGGGCAGGGGAATGAAAAACTGTTTTTT
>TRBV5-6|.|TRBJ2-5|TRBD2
CASSDALAGAETQYF
TGTGCCAGCAGCGACGCCCTAGCGGGGGCGGAGACCCAGTACTTC
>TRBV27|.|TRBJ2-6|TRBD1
CASSDGTGGYAGANVLTF
TGTGCCAGCAGTGACGGGACAGGGGGCTATGCAGGGGCCAACGTCCTGACTTTC
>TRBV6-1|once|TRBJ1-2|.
CASSEAGASFGYTF
TGTGCCAGCAGTGAGGCCGGGGCGAGTTTTGGCTACACCTTC
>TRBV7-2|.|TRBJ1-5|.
CASSFIGQPQHF
TGTGCCAGCAGCTTCATCGGGCAGCCCCAGCATTTT
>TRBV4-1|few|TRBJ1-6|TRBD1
CASSLQPGTGDNSPLHF
TGCGCCAGCAGCCTCCAACCCGGGACAGGGGATAATTCACCCCTCCACTTT
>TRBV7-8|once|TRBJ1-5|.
CASSFEGFPDSNQPQHF
TGTGCCAGCAGCTTTGAAGGTTTTCCAGATAGCAATCAGCCCCAGCATTTT
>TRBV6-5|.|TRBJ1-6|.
CASRVNEDRSPLHF
TGTGCCAGCAGGGTCAATGAGGATAGGTCACCCCTCCACTTT
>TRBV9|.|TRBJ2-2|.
CASGNTGTNTGELFF
TGTGCCAGCGGAAATACAGGGACGAACACCGGGGAGCTGTTTTTT
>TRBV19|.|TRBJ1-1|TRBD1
CASSIEESGQGDTEAFF
TGTGCCAGTAGTATAGAGGAGAGTGGACAGGGGGACACTGAAGCTTTCTTT
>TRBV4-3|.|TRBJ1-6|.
CASSHLGSPLHF
TGCGCCAGCAGCCATTTGGGGTCACCCCTCCACTTT
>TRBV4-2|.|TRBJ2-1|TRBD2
CASSQDLAGGIDEQFF
TGTGCCAGCAGCCAAGACCTAGCGGGGGGGATCGATGAGCAGTTCTTC
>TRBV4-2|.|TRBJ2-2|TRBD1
CASSPWTGLTGELFF
TGTGCCAGCAGCCCCTGGACAGGGCTCACCGGGGAGCTGTTTTTT
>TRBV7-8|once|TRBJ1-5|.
CASSLLGSLSNQPQHF
TGTGCCAGCAGCTTGTTGGGGAGTTTAAGCAATCAGCCCCAGCATTTT
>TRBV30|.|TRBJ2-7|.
CAWSADRSSYEQYF
TGTGCCTGGAGTGCCGATCGTAGCTCCTACGAGCAGTACTTC
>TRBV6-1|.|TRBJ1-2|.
CASSEAGRVLVGYTF
TGTGCCAGCAGTGAAGCGGGACGGGTCTTAGTAGGCTACACCTTC
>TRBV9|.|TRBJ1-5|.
CASSVETLGPQHF
TGTGCCAGCAGCGTAGAAACACTGGGGCCCCAGCATTTT
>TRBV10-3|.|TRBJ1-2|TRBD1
CAISEFSDRAYGYTF
TGTGCCATCAGTGAGTTCTCGGACAGGGCCTATGGCTACACCTTC
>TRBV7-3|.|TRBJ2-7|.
CASSRSGVGDNEQYF
TGTGCCAGCAGCCGTTCCGGAGTGGGGGACAACGAGCAGTACTTC
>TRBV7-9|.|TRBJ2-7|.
CASSLRDAGLYEQYF
TGTGCCAGCAGTTTGCGGGACGCTGGCCTCTACGAGCAGTACTTC